Included here is one TCR beta chain sequence, with context. These data are taken from a study of blood T cells in healthy people across ages. Overall study: Template-switching capture recovered about one barcoded beta molecule per two T cells.

CDR3 length equals 13 residues. V was cut by 5 bases and J by 2 bases, with 8 bases left in between. Germline V gene lookup returns CDR1 SGHTA and CDR2 FQGNSA. The use of a sample-barcoded 5' primer and a J-beta primer mix characterized a second PCR of roughly 6 to 11 cycles. TCRdb re-derived calls from the 5' RACE reads in MiXCR, one entry per CDR3 protein. The table lists fewer than 700,000 distinct CDR3 sequences, more than 45% of them singletons. V usage is TRBV7-2 and J usage is TRBJ2-3; D remains ambiguous. The sequenced material came from blood. This receptor was identified in a man older than 75 in good health. This CDR3 reads CASSDDSTDTQYF. Here the CDR3 DNA reads TGTGCCAGCAGCGACGACTCCACAGATACGCAGTATTTT.